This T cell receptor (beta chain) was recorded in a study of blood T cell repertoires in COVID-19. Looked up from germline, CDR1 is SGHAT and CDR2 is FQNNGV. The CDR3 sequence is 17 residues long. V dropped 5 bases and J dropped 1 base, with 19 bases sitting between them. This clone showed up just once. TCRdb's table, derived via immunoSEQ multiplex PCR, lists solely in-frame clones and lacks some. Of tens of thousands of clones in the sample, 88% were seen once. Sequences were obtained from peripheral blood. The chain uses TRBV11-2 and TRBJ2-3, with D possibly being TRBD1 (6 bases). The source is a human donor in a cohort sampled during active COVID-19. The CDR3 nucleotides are TGTGCCAGCAGCGGAATAATGGGGGCGGAGGGCACAGATACGCAGTATTTT. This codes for CASSGIMGAEGTDTQYF.